These T cell receptor beta chains were read from a single sample in a study of blood T cell repertoires in COVID-19. Produced via immunoSEQ multiplex PCR; TCRdb's table is partial and in-frame only. Among some 60,000 clones listed, more than 75% were seen once. The specimen sequenced was peripheral blood. Every receptor here comes from a man in his 60s with acute or convalescent COVID-19. CDR3s include the opening cysteine and the closing phenylalanine or tryptophan. D genes are given only for firm matches. Not all rows give a size; the values are once, few, many and, for expanded clones, a class.

TRBV5-1	14	NA	TRBJ1-4	TRBD1	TGCGCCAGCAGCTCCGGGACAGGGAATGAAAAACTGTTTTTT	CASSSGTGNEKLFF
TRBV13	15	NA	TRBJ2-6	NA	TGTGCCAGCAGCTTTAACAGGGCTGGGGCCAACGTCCTGACTTTC	CASSFNRAGANVLTF
TRBV5-1	14	NA	TRBJ1-2	TRBD1	TGCGCCAGCAGCACTGCGACAGGGCCCTATGGCTACACCTTC	CASSTATGPYGYTF
TRBV19	19	NA	TRBJ2-2	TRBD1	TGTGCCAGTAGTAGATGGGACAGGGGATCGAGTACAAACACCGGGGAGCTGTTTTTT	CASSRWDRGSSTNTGELFF
TRBV18	12	once	TRBJ2-7	NA	TGTGCCAGCTCACCCGGTCCCGGGGAGCAGTACTTC	CASSPGPGEQYF
TRBV5-1	16	NA	TRBJ1-3	NA	TGCGCCAGCAGCAGACTCGGTGCCAGCTCTGGAAACACCATATATTTT	CASSRLGASSGNTIYF
TRBV10-3	17	once	TRBJ1-1	TRBD1	TGTGCCATCAAAGGAGGGGGCTCGACATGGATGAACACTGAAGCTTTCTTT	CAIKGGGSTWMNTEAFF
TRBV12-3/TRBV12-4	13	NA	TRBJ1-2	NA	TGTGCCAGCAGTTTGGGGGCAAGGAAGGGCTACACCTTC	CASSLGARKGYTF
TRBV12-3/TRBV12-4	13	NA	TRBJ2-2	NA	TGTGCCAGCACCACGGACAGCACCGGGGAGCTGTTTTTT	CASTTDSTGELFF
TRBV9	16	NA	TRBJ1-6	TRBD1	TGTGCCAGCAGCGTAGACCCCGGACAGGGTAGGTCACCCCTCCACTTT	CASSVDPGQGRSPLHF
TRBV19	15	NA	TRBJ2-5	NA	TGTGCCAGTAGTATAGGGGCCCAGGGGCACGAGACCCAGTACTTC	CASSIGAQGHETQYF
TRBV6-5	14	NA	TRBJ1-6	TRBD1	TGTGCCAGCAGTTCCGGGACAGGGACTTCACCCCTCCACTTT	CASSSGTGTSPLHF
TRBV18	17	NA	TRBJ2-2	TRBD2	TGTGCCAGCTCACCTACGGAAGCGGGGGGAACCACCGGGGAGCTGTTTTTT	CASSPTEAGGTTGELFF
TRBV2	12	once	TRBJ1-2	TRBD1	TGTGCCAGCAGTCGGACAGGGGTCGGCTACACCTTC	CASSRTGVGYTF
TRBV14	16	once	TRBJ2-3	TRBD1	TGTGCCAGCAGTCAAACCGGGACAGGATGGGGAGATACGCAGTATTTT	CASSQTGTGWGDTQYF
TRBV4-1	13	NA	TRBJ1-4	TRBD1	TGCGCCAGCAGCCGGACAGGGGATGAAAAACTGTTTTTT	CASSRTGDEKLFF
TRBV2	14	NA	TRBJ1-5	NA	TGTGCCAGCAGTCATGACTCCCCGGGTCAGCCCCAGCATTTT	CASSHDSPGQPQHF
TRBV5-6	15	NA	TRBJ2-1	NA	TGTGCCAGCAGCTTTCTCAGGGCAGCTTACAATGAGCAGTTCTTC	CASSFLRAAYNEQFF
TRBV28	15	NA	TRBJ1-1	NA	TGTGCCAGCAGTTTTGGGACATTAGGGAGCACTGAAGCTTTCTTT	CASSFGTLGSTEAFF
TRBV28	14	NA	TRBJ1-1	NA	TGTGCCAGCAGCCCCTGGGGTCCCCCGGGGGAAGCTTTCTTT	CASSPWGPPGEAFF
TRBV7-2	20	NA	TRBJ2-6	TRBD2	TGTGCCAGCAGCTTAGCCAGCTCCGGGGGGGGAGGATCTGGGGCCAACGTCCTGACTTTC	CASSLASSGGGGSGANVLTF
TRBV7-9	12	NA	TRBJ1-3	NA	TGTGCCAGCAGGCCTAGGGGAAACACCATATATTTT	CASRPRGNTIYF
TRBV14	18	NA	TRBJ1-1	TRBD1	TGTGCCAGCAGTCATTACAGGGGGTCCTTACCCCTGAACACTGAAGCTTTCTTT	CASSHYRGSLPLNTEAFF
TRBV30	12	NA	TRBJ1-2	NA	TGTGCCTGGAGTGGTTCAGTGTATGGCTACACCTTC	CAWSGSVYGYTF
TRBV11-3	15	NA	TRBJ2-3	NA	TGTGCCAGCAGCCCCGACCCGGGGGGCACAGATACGCAGTATTTT	CASSPDPGGTDTQYF
TRBV6-5	14	NA	TRBJ1-2	TRBD1	TGTGCCAGTTTCCGGACAGGCGACGTCCAGGGCTACACCTTC	CASFRTGDVQGYTF
TRBV6-2/TRBV6-3	16	NA	TRBJ2-1	TRBD2	TGTGCCAGCAGTTGGGTTAGCGGGGGGGCCTACAATGAGCAGTTCTTC	CASSWVSGGAYNEQFF